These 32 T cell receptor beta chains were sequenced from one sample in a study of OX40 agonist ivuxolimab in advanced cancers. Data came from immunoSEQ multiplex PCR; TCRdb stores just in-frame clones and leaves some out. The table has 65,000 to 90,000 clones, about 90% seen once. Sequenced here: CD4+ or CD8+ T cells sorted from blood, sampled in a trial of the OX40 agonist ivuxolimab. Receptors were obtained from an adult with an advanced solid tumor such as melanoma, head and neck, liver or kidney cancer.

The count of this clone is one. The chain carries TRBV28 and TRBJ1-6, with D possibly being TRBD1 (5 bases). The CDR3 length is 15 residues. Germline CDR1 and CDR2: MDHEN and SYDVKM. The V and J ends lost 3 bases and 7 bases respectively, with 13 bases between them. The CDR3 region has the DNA TGTGCCAGCAGTTTCGACCCCAGGGAGAATTCACCCCTCCACTTT. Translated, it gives CASSFDPRENSPLHF.

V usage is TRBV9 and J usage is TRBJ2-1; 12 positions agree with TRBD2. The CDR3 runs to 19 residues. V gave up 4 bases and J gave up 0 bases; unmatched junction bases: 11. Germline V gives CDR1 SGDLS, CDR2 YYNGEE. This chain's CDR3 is CASSYSGLAGYSSYNEQFF. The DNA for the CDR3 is TGTGCCAGCAGCTACAGCGGACTAGCGGGATATAGCTCCTACAATGAGCAGTTCTTC.

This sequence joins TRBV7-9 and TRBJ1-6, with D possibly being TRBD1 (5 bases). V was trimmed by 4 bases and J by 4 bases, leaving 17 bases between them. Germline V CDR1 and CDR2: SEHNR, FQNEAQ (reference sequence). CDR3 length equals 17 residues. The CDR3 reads CASSSAKGREYNSPLHF. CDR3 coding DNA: TGTGCCAGCAGCTCGGCGAAGGGGAGAGAATATAATTCACCCCTCCACTTT.

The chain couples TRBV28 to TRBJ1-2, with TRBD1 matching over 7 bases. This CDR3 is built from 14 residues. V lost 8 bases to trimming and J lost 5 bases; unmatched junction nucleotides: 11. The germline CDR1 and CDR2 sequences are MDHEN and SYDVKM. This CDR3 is CASLLTGTAYGYTF. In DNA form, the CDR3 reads TGTGCCAGCCTACTAACCGGGACAGCGTATGGCTACACCTTC.

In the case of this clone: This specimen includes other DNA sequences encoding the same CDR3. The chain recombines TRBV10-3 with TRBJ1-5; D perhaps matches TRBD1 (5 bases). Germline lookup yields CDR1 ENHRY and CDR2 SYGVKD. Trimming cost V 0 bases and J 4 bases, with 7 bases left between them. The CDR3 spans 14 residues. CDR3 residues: CAISESGGNQPQHF. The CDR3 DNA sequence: TGTGCCATCAGTGAGTCGGGGGGTAATCAGCCCCAGCATTTT.

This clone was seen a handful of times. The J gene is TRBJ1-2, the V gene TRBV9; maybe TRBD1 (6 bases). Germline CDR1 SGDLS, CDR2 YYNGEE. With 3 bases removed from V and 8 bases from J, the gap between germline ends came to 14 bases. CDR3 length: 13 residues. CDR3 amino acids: CASSGTGTGGYTF. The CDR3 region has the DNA TGTGCCAGCAGCGGTACAGGGACGGGAGGCTACACCTTC.

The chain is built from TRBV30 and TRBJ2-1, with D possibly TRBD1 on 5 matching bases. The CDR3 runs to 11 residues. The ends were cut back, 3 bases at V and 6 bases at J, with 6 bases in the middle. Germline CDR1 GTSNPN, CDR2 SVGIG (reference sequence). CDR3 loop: CAWRGANEQFF. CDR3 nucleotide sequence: TGTGCCTGGAGAGGGGCCAATGAGCAGTTCTTC.

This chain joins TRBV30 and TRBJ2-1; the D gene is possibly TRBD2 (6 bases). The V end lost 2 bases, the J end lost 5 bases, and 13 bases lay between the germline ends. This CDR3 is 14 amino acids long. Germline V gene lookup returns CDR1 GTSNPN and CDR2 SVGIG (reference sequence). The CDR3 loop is CAWSTLGLNNEQFF. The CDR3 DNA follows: TGTGCCTGGAGTACCCTCGGACTAAACAATGAGCAGTTCTTC.

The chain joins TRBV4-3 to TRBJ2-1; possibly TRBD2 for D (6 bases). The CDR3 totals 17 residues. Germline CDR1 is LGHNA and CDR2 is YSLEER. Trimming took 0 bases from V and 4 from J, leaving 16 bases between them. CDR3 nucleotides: TGCGCCAGCAGCCAAGACCTTCCGGGAGAAATTTACAATGAGCAGTTCTTC. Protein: CASSQDLPGEIYNEQFF.

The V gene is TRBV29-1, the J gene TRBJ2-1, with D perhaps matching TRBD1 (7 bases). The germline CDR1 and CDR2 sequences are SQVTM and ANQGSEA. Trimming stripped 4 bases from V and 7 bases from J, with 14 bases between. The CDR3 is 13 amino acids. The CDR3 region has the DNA TGCAGCGTTGTCAGGGGGGAGAGTAATGAGCAGTTCTTC. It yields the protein CSVVRGESNEQFF.

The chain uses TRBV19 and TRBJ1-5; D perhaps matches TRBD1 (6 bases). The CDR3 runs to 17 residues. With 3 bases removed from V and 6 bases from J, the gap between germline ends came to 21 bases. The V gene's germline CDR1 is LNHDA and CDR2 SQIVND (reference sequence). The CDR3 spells CASSIGDGGLGSQPQHF. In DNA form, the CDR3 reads TGTGCCAGTAGTATCGGTGACGGGGGCCTGGGTAGTCAGCCCCAGCATTTT.

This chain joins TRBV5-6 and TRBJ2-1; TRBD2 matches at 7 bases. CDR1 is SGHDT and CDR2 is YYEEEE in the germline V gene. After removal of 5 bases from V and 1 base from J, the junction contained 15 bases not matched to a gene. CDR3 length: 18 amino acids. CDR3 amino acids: CASSRVRAGEGSYNEQFF. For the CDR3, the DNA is TGTGCCAGCAGTAGGGTGCGTGCGGGAGAAGGATCCTACAATGAGCAGTTCTTC.

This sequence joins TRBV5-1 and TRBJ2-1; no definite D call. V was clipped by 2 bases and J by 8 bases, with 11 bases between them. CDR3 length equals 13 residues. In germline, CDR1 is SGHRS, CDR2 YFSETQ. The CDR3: CASSLDLWDEQFF. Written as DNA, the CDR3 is TGCGCCAGCAGCTTAGACCTCTGGGATGAGCAGTTCTTC.

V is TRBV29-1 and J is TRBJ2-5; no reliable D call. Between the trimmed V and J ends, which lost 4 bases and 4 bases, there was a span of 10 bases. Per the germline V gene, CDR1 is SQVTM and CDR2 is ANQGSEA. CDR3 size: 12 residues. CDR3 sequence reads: CSVVNPGETQYF. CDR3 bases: TGCAGCGTTGTGAATCCGGGAGAGACCCAGTACTTC.

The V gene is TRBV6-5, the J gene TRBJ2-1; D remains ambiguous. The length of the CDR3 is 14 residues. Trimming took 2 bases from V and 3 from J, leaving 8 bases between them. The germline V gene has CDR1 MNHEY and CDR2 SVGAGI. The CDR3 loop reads CASSYEPGYNEQFF. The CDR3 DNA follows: TGTGCCAGCAGTTACGAGCCGGGCTACAATGAGCAGTTCTTC.

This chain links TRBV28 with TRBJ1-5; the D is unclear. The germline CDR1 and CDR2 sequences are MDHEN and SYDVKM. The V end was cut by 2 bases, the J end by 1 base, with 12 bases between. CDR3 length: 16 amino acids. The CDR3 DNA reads TGTGCCAGCAGTTTAACTCGGCAGACAAGCAATCAGCCCCAGCATTTT. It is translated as CASSLTRQTSNQPQHF.

The CDR3 sequence: CASREPYSNQPQHF. The CDR3 nucleotides are TGTGCCAGCAGGGAACCTTATAGCAATCAGCCCCAGCATTTT. The gene calls are TRBV6-1 and TRBJ1-5; the D is unclear. This CDR3 spans 14 amino acids. CDR1 MNHNS and CDR2 SASEGT come from the germline V gene. V lost 6 bases and J lost 0, with 9 bases in between.

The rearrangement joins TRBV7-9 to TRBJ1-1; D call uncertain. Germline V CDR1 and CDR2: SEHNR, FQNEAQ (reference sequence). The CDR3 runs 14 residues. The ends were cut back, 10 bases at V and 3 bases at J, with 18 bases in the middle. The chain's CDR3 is CATPGVPSHTEAFF. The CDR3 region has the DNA TGTGCCACCCCTGGAGTCCCCAGCCACACTGAAGCTTTCTTT.

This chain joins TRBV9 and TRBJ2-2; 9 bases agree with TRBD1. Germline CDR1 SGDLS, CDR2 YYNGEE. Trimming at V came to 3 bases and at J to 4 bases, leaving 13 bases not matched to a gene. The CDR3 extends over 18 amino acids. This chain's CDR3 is CASSANPNRDRVTGELFF. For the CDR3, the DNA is TGTGCCAGCAGCGCAAACCCTAACCGGGACAGGGTCACCGGGGAGCTGTTTTTT.

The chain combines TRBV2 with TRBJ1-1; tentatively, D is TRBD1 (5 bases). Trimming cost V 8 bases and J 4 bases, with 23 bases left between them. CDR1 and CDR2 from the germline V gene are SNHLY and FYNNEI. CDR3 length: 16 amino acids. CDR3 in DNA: TGTGCCAGCGACCAAGGGGCTTCGGAACGGGGCACTGAAGCTTTCTTT. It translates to CASDQGASERGTEAFF.

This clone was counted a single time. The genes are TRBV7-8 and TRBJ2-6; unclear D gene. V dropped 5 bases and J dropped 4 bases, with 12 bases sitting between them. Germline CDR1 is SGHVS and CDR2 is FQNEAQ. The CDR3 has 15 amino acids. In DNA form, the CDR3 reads TGTGCCAGCAGCCAAGCACTCTGGGGGGCCAACGTCCTGACTTTC. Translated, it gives CASSQALWGANVLTF.

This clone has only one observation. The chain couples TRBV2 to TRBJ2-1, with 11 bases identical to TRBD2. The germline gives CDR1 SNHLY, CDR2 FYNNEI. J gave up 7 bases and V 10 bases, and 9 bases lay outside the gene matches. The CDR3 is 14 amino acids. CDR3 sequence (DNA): TGTGCCACTAGAGTAGCGGGAGGGACGAATGAGCAGTTCTTC. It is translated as CATRVAGGTNEQFF.

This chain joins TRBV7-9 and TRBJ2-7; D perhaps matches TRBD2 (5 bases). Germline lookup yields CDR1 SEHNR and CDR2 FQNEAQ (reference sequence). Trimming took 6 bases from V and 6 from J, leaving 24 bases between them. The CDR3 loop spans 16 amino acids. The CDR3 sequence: CASSPSQTEGPFEQYV. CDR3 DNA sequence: TGTGCCAGCAGTCCCTCTCAGACTGAGGGCCCTTTCGAGCAGTACGTC.

The CDR3 sequence is CAWGRGISETQYF. The CDR3 DNA is TGTGCCTGGGGCAGGGGAATTAGTGAGACCCAGTACTTC. This rearrangement joins TRBV30 to TRBJ2-5, with a weak D call TRBD1 (6 bases). Trimming shortened V by 5 bases and J by 5 bases, and 15 bases separated the two germline ends. The CDR3 has 13 amino acids. The germline V gene encodes CDR1 GTSNPN and CDR2 SVGIG (reference sequence).

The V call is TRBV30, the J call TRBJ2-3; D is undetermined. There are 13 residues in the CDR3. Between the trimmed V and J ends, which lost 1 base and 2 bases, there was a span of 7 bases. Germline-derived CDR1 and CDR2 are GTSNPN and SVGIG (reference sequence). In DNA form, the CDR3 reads TGTGCCTGGAGTGGACTGGTCACAGATACGCAGTATTTT. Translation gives CAWSGLVTDTQYF.

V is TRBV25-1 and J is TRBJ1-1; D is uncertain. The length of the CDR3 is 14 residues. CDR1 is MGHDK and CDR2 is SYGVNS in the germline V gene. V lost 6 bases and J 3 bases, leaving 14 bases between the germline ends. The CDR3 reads CASRWGTTHTEAFF. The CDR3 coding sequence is TGTGCCAGCAGGTGGGGAACAACTCACACTGAAGCTTTCTTT.

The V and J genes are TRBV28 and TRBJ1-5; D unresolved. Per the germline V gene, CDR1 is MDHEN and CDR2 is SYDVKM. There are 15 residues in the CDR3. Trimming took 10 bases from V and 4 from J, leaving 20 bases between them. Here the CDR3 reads CATHGLEQTNQPQHF. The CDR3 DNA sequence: TGTGCCACCCATGGACTTGAGCAAACTAATCAGCCCCAGCATTTT.

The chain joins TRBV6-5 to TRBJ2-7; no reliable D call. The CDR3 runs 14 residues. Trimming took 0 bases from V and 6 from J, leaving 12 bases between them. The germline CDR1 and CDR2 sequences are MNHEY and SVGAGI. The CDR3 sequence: CASSYSRLGAEQYF. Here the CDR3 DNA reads TGTGCCAGCAGTTACTCCAGGCTCGGTGCCGAGCAGTACTTC.

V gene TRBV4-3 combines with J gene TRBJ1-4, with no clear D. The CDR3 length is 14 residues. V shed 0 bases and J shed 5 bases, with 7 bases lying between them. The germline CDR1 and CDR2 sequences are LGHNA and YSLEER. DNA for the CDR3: TGCGCCAGCAGCCAAGAGTGGCAGAATGAAAAACTGTTTTTT. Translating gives CASSQEWQNEKLFF.

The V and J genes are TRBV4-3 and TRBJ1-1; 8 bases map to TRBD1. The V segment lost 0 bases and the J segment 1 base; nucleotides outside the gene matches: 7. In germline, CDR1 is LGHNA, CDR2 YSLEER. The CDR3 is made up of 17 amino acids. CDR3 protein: CASSQDHRGTGNTEAFF. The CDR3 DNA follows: TGCGCCAGCAGCCAAGATCACCGGGGGACAGGGAACACTGAAGCTTTCTTT.

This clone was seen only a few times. CDR3 sequence reads: CASSYTSYEQYF. In nucleotides, the CDR3 is TGTGCCAGCAGTTACACGTCCTACGAGCAGTACTTC. The V gene is TRBV6-6, the J gene TRBJ2-7; D is unresolved. Germline CDR1 is MNHNY and CDR2 is SVGAGI (reference sequence). Deletions cut 2 bases from V and 1 base from J, with 3 bases between. CDR3 length: 12 residues.

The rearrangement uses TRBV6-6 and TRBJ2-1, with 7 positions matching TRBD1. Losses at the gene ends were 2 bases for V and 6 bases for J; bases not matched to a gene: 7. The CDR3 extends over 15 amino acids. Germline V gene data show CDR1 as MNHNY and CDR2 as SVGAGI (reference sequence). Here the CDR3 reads CASSYKGAAPNEQFF. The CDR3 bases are TGTGCCAGCAGTTACAAGGGGGCCGCTCCCAATGAGCAGTTCTTC.